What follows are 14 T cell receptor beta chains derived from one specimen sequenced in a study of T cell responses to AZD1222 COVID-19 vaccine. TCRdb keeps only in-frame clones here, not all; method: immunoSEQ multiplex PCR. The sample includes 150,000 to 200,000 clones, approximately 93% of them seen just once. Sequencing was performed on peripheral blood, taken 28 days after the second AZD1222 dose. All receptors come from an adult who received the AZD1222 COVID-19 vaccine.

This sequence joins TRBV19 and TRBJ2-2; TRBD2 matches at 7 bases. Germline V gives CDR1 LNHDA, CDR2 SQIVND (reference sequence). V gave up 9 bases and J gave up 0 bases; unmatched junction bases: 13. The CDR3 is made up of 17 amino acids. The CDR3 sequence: CASVRSSGASNTGELFF. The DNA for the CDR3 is TGTGCCAGCGTACGGTCCAGCGGGGCCTCGAACACCGGGGAGCTGTTTTTT.

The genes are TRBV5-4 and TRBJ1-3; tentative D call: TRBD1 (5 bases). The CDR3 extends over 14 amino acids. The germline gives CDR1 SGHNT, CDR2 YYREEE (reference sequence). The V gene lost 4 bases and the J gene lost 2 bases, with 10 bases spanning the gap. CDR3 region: CASSEGIAGNTIYF. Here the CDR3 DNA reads TGTGCCAGCAGCGAGGGGATAGCTGGAAACACCATATATTTT.

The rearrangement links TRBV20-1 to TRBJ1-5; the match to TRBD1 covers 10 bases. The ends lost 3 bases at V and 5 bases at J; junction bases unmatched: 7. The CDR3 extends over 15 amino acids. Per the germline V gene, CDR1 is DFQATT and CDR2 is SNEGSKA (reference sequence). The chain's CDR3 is CSASRATGGHQPQHF. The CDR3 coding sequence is TGCAGTGCTAGTAGGGCGACAGGGGGCCATCAGCCCCAGCATTTT.

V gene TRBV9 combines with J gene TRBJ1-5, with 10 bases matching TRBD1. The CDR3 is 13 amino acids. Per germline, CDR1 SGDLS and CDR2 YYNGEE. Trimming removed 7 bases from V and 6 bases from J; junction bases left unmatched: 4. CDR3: CASGDRGFQPQHF. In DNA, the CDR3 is TGTGCCAGCGGGGACAGGGGTTTTCAGCCCCAGCATTTT.

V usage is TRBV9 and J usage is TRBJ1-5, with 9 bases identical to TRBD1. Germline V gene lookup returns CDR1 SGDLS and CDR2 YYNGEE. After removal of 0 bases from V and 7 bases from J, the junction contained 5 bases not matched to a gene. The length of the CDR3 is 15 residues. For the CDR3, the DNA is TGTGCCAGCAGCGTAGGACAGGGGGTGAACCAGCCCCAGCATTTT. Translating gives CASSVGQGVNQPQHF.

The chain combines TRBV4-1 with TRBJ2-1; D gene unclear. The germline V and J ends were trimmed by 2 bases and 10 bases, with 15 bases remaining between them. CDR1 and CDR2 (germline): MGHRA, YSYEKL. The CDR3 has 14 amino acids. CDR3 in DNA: TGCGCCAGCAGCCAACTGGGGAACGCCTTAGAGCAGTTCTTC. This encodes CASSQLGNALEQFF.

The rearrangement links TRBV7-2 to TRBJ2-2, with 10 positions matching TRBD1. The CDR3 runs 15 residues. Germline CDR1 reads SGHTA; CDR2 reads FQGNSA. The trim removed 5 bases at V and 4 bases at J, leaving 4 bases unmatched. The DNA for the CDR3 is TGTGCCAGCAGCGACAGGGGGCGCATCACCGGGGAGCTGTTTTTT. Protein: CASSDRGRITGELFF.

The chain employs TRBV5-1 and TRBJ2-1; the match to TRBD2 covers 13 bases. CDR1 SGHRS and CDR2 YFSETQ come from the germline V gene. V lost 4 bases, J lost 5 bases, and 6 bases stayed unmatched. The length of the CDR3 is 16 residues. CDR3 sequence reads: CASSPGLAGANNEQFF. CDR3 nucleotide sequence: TGCGCCAGCAGCCCAGGACTAGCGGGGGCAAACAATGAGCAGTTCTTC.

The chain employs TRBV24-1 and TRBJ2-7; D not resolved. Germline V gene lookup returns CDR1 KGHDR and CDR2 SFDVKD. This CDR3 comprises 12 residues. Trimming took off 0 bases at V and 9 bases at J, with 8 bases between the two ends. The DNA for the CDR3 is TGTGCCACCAGTGATTTGGGGGTAAGGCAGTACTTC. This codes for CATSDLGVRQYF.

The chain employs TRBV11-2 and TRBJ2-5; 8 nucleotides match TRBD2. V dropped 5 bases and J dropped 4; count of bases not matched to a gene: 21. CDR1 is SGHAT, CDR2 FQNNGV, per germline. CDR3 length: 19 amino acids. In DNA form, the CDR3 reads TGTGCCAGCAGCAAACCCAAAGAGCGGGGGATTCTATGGGGAGAGACCCAGTACTTC. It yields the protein CASSKPKERGILWGETQYF.

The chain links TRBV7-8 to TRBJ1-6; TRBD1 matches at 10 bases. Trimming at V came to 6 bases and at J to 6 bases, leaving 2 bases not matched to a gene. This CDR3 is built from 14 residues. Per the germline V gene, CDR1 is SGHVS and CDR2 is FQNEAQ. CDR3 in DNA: TGTGCCAGCAGAGGGACAGGGGTTAATTCACCCCTCCACTTT. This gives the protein CASRGTGVNSPLHF. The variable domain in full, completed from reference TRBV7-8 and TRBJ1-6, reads GAGVSQSPRYKVAKRGQDVALRCDPISGHVSLFWYQQALGQGPEFLTYFQNEAQLDKSGLPSDRFFAERPEGSVSTLKIQRTQQEDSAVYLCASRGTGVNSPLHFGNGTRLTVT.

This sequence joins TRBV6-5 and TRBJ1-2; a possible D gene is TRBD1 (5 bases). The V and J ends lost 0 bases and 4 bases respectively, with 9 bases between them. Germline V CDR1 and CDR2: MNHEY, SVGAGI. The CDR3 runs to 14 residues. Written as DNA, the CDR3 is TGTGCCAGCAGTTACTCGGCCGGGGCCTATGGCTACACCTTC. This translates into CASSYSAGAYGYTF.

CDR3 amino acids: CASSIDHRGEQYF. The CDR3 DNA reads as TGTGCCAGTAGTATAGATCATAGGGGGGAGCAGTACTTC. The chain couples TRBV19 to TRBJ2-7; D might be TRBD1 (6 bases). Germline assignment: CDR1 LNHDA and CDR2 SQIVND (reference sequence). The CDR3 is 13 residues long. The V end lost 0 bases, the J end lost 7 bases, and 10 bases lay between the germline ends.

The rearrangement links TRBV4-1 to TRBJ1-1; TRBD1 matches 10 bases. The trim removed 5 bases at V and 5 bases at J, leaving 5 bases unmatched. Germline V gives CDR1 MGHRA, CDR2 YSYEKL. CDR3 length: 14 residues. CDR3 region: CASSFPDRGTEAFF. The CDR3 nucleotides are TGCGCCAGCAGCTTCCCGGACAGGGGGACTGAAGCTTTCTTT.